The 5 T cell receptor beta chains in this list originate from one sample, sequenced in a study of CD8 T cells in ankylosing spondylitis (dated by TCRdb to 2015 to 2018). Library generation was performed with 5' RACE. This sample was sequenced with an Illumina HiSeq 2500. TCRdb's own reprocessing of the public reads used fastp at Q25 and MiXCR and kept productive beta chains. Every distinct CDR3 protein forms one entry, paired with its most common genes and DNA. Within this sample are some 150,000 distinct CDR3 sequences, with about an eighth of them counted one time only. Clones ranked in the top ten supply 4.1% of the sample. Sequenced sample: blood, either unsorted or a sorted T cell fraction (not recorded which). The source is a female donor with ankylosing spondylitis or in good health (not recorded which).

This clonotype was seen ten or more times. The CDR3 DNA reads TGTGCCAGTAGTATCTACAGCGGGCGCAATCAGCCCCAGCATTTT. Its translation is CASSIYSGRNQPQHF. The rearrangement uses TRBV19 and TRBJ1-5; D ambiguous. The CDR3 contains 15 residues. Germline values: CDR1 LNHDA, CDR2 SQIVND (reference sequence). Between the trimmed V and J ends, which lost 3 bases and 2 bases, there was a span of 11 bases.

The J gene is TRBJ1-1, the V gene TRBV20-1; the D gene is possibly TRBD1 (5 bases). Trimming pared 2 bases from V and 1 base from J, leaving 8 bases between. Germline loops: CDR1 DFQATT, CDR2 SNEGSKA (reference sequence). The CDR3 loop spans 13 amino acids. CDR3 bases: TGCAGTGCTAGACAGGGAGGGAACACTGAAGCTTTCTTT. Translation gives CSARQGGNTEAFF.

This clonotype was found many times. This chain uses TRBV5-1 with TRBJ2-7, with 15 bases that match TRBD2. With 3 bases clipped from V and 5 bases from J, the junction kept 6 bases outside the gene matches. This CDR3 is 16 amino acids long. CDR1 and CDR2 (germline): SGHRS, YFSETQ. CDR3 DNA sequence: TGCGCCAGCAGCTGGGGACTAGCGGGAGGTGAACACGAGCAGTACTTC. Protein: CASSWGLAGGEHEQYF.

This clonotype occurred many times. This rearrangement joins TRBV20-1 to TRBJ2-1; TRBD2 aligns across 9 bases. This CDR3 region has 13 residues. Looked up from germline, CDR1 is DFQATT and CDR2 is SNEGSKA (reference sequence). V was pared by 7 bases and J by 3 bases, with 4 bases of the junction left unmatched. The CDR3 is CSVAGVVYNEQFF. The CDR3 bases are TGCAGTGTAGCGGGAGTGGTCTACAATGAGCAGTTCTTC.

This clonotype was counted at least ten times. CDR3 in amino acids: CASSSPGYEQYF. The CDR3 DNA reads TGTGCCAGCAGCTCCCCCGGCTACGAGCAGTACTTC. The V call is TRBV28, the J call TRBJ2-7; D is undetermined. The V gene's germline CDR1 is MDHEN and CDR2 SYDVKM. V was pared by 6 bases and J by 3 bases, with 9 bases between. The CDR3 loop spans 12 amino acids.